This is a list of T cell receptor beta chains from one sample in a study of tumor T cells in aggressive B-cell lymphoma. Method: immunoSEQ multiplex PCR; TCRdb's copy keeps in-frame clones and lacks some. The sample consists of a few thousand clones, less than 95% of them appearing once. The specimen was tumor tissue. The receptor set was obtained from an adult with diffuse large B cell lymphoma. Both conserved end residues are trimmed from each CDR3.

J gene: TRBJ1-1; V gene: TRBV7-3; CDR3 protein: ASSLTVRTEAF
J gene: TRBJ2-2; V gene: TRBV10-3; CDR3 protein: AITRQGASGELF
J gene: TRBJ1-4; V gene: TRBV5-6; CDR3 protein: ASSWPDGGEKLF
J gene: TRBJ1-1; V gene: TRBV30; CDR3 protein: AWGQKNTEAF
J gene: TRBJ2-2; V gene: TRBV5-1; CDR3 protein: ASSLIRDLLNTGELF
J gene: TRBJ2-3; V gene: TRBV4-2; CDR3 protein: ASSQTQNGLAPDTQY
J gene: TRBJ2-1; V gene: TRBV7-3; CDR3 protein: ASSVHGTGEYNEQF
J gene: TRBJ2-1; V gene: TRBV7-8; CDR3 protein: ASSLAGGLIGEQF
J gene: TRBJ1-2; V gene: TRBV6-6; CDR3 protein: ASFSGYGYT
J gene: TRBJ2-7; V gene: TRBV5-4; CDR3 protein: ASSTGTSGTAGYEQY
J gene: TRBJ2-3; V gene: TRBV28; CDR3 protein: ASSSAGGADTQY
J gene: TRBJ1-1; V gene: TRBV7-8; CDR3 protein: ASTRTRGTEAF
J gene: TRBJ2-7; V gene: TRBV12-5; CDR3 protein: ASGLVLSGSFSSYEQY
J gene: TRBJ1-1; V gene: TRBV19; CDR3 protein: ASTGWVEAF
J gene: TRBJ2-7; V gene: TRBV11-2; CDR3 protein: ASSLGSRQAMAWAYEQY
J gene: TRBJ1-4; V gene: TRBV11-2; CDR3 protein: ASSLDQTGSREKLF
J gene: TRBJ2-7; V gene: TRBV4-2; CDR3 protein: ASSQKGGLAREQY
J gene: TRBJ2-7; V gene: TRBV14; CDR3 protein: ASDPGTPEQY
J gene: TRBJ2-3; V gene: TRBV4-2; CDR3 protein: ASSQGRGGPDTQY
J gene: TRBJ2-3; V gene: TRBV14; CDR3 protein: ASSQDRGGDTQY
J gene: TRBJ1-2; V gene: TRBV27; CDR3 protein: ASSALGLGRVGYT
J gene: TRBJ2-6; V gene: TRBV5-4; CDR3 protein: ASGGPTGAGANVLT
J gene: TRBJ2-5; V gene: TRBV7-2; CDR3 protein: ASSSSGTAQETQY
J gene: TRBJ1-2; V gene: TRBV5-1; CDR3 protein: ASTESTGGVYGYT
J gene: TRBJ2-1; V gene: TRBV6-5; CDR3 protein: ASSLTSGSYNEQF
J gene: TRBJ1-5; V gene: TRBV10-3; CDR3 protein: AISSTGSVNQPQH
J gene: TRBJ2-3; V gene: TRBV12-5; CDR3 protein: ASGLVLAGGADTQY
J gene: TRBJ2-7; V gene: TRBV28; CDR3 protein: ASSSFSGSLPYEQY
J gene: TRBJ2-7; V gene: TRBV25-1; CDR3 protein: ASSESDRGYEQY
J gene: TRBJ2-7; V gene: TRBV7-6; CDR3 protein: ASSLVIGTPGEQY
J gene: TRBJ2-5; V gene: TRBV7-9; CDR3 protein: ASSPQGTGIETQY
J gene: TRBJ2-7; V gene: TRBV29-1; CDR3 protein: SIKTGVSTYEQY
J gene: TRBJ2-5; V gene: TRBV5-8; CDR3 protein: ASSSLLQGETQY
J gene: TRBJ2-1; V gene: TRBV7-3; CDR3 protein: ASGGSGGYNEQF
J gene: TRBJ1-5; V gene: TRBV5-6; CDR3 protein: ASSLRRTGNSNQPQH
J gene: TRBJ2-3; V gene: TRBV10-2; CDR3 protein: ASSETLGGSTDTQY
J gene: TRBJ2-7; V gene: TRBV4-1; CDR3 protein: ASSQEKPYEQY